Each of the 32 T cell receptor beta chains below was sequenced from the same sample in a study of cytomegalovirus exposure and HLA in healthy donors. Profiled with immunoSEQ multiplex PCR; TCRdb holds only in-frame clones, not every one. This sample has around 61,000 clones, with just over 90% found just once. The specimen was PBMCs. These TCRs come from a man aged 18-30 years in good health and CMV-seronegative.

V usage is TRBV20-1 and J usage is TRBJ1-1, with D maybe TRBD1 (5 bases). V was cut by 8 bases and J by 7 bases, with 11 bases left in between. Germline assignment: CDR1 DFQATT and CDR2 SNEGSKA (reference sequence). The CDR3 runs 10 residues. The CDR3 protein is CSHQGDEAFF. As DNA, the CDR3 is TGCAGTCATCAGGGCGATGAAGCTTTCTTT.

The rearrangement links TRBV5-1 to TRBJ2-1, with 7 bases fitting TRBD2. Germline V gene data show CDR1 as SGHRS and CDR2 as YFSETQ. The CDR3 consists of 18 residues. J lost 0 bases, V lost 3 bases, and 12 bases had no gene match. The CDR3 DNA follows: TGCGCCAGCAGCTGGCCGAGTCTAGCGGCTAGCTCCTACAATGAGCAGTTCTTC. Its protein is CASSWPSLAASSYNEQFF.

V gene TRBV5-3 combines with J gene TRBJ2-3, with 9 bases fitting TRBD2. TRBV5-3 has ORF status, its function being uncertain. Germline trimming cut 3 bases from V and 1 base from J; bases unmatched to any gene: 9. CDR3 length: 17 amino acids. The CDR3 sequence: CARSSIAGAGCTDTQYF. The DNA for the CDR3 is TGTGCCAGAAGCTCTATAGCGGGGGCAGGGTGCACAGATACGCAGTATTTT.

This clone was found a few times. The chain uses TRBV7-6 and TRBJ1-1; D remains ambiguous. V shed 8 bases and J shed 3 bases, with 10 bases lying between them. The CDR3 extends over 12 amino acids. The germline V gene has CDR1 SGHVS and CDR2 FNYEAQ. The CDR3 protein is CASRRWDTEAFF. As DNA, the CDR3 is TGTGCCAGCCGCAGGTGGGACACTGAAGCTTTCTTT.

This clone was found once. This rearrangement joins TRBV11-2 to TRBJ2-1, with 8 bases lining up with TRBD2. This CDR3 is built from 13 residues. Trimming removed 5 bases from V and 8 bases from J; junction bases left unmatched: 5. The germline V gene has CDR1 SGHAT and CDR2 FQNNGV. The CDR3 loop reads CASSRETSDEQFF. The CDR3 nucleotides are TGTGCCAGCAGCCGAGAGACTAGCGATGAGCAGTTCTTC.

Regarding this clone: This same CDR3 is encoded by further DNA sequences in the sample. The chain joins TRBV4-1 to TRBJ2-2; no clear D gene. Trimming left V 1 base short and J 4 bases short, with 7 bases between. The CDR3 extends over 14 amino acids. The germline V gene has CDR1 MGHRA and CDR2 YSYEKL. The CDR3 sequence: CASSQVGGTGELFF. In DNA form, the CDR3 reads TGCGCCAGCAGCCAAGTCGGCGGCACCGGGGAGCTGTTTTTT.

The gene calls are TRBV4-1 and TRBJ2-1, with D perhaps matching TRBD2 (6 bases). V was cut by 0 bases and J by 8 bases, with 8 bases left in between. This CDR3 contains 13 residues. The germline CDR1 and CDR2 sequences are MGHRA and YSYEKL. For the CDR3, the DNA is TGCGCCAGCAGCCAAGATTCTAGCGATGAGCAGTTCTTC. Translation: CASSQDSSDEQFF.

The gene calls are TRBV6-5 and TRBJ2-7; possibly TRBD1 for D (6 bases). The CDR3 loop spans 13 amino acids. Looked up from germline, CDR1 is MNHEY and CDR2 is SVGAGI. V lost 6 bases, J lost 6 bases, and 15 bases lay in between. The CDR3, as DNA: TGTGCCAGCAGAAAGGGGGAACGACCCGAGCAGTACTTC. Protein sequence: CASRKGERPEQYF.

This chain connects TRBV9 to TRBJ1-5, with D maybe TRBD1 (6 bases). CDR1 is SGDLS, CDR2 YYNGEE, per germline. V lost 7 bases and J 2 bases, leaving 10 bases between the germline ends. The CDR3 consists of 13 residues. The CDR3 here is CASSAGGNQPQHF. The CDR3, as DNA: TGTGCCAGCTCGGCAGGGGGCAATCAGCCCCAGCATTTT. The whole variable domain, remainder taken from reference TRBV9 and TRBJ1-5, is DSGVTQTPKHLITATGQRVTLRCSPRSGDLSVYWYQQSLDQGLQFLIQYYNGEERAKGNILERFSAQQFPDLHSELNLSSLELGDSALYFCASSAGGNQPQHFGDGTRLSIL.

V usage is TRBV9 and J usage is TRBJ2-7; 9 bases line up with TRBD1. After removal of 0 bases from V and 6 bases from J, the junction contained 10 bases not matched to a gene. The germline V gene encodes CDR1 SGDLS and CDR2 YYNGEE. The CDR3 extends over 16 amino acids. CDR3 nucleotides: TGTGCCAGCAGCGTAGCGCCGGGACAGGGCGCTCGCGAGCAGTACTTC. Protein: CASSVAPGQGAREQYF.

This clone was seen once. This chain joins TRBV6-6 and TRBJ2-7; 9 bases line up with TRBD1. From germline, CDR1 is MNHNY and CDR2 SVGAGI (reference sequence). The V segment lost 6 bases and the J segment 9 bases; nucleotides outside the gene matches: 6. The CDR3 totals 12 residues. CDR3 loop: CASSKDRGLQYF. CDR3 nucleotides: TGTGCCAGCAGCAAGGACAGGGGTTTGCAGTACTTC.

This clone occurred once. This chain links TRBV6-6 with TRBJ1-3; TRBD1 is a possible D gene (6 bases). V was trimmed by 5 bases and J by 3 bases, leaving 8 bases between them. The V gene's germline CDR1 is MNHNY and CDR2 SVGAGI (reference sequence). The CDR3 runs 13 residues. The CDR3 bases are TGTGCCAGCAGTGGACAGATTGGAAACACCATATATTTT. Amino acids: CASSGQIGNTIYF.

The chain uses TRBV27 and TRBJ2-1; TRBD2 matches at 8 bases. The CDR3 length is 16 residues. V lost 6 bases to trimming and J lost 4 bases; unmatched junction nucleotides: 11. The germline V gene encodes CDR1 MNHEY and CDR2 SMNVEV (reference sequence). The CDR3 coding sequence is TGTGCCAGCAGCTCTCGCGGGACTAGGCAATACAATGAGCAGTTCTTC. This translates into CASSSRGTRQYNEQFF.

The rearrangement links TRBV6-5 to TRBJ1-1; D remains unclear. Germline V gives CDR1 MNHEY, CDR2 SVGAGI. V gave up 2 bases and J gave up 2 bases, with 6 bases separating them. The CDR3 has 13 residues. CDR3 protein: CASSYPGNTEAFF. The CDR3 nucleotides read TGTGCCAGCAGTTACCCAGGAAACACTGAAGCTTTCTTT.

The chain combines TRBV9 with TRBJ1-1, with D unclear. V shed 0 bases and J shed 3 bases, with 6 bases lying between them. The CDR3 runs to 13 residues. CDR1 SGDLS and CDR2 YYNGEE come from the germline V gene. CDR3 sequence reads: CASSVAVYTEAFF. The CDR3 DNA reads TGTGCCAGCAGCGTAGCTGTATACACTGAAGCTTTCTTT.

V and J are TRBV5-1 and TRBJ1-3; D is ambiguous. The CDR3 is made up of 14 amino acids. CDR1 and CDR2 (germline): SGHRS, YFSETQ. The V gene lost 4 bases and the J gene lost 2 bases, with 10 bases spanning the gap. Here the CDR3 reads CASSAQGAGNTIYF. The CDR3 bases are TGCGCCAGCAGCGCTCAAGGAGCTGGAAACACCATATATTTT.

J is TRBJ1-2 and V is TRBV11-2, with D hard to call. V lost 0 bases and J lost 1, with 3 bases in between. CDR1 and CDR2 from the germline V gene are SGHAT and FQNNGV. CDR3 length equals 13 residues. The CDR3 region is CASSLDNNYGYTF. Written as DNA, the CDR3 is TGTGCCAGCAGCTTAGATAATAACTATGGCTACACCTTC.

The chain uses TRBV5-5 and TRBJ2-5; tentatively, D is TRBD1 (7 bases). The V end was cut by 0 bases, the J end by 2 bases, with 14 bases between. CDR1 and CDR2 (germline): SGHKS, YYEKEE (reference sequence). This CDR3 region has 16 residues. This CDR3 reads CASSLAVRGRQETQYF. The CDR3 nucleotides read TGTGCCAGCAGCTTGGCCGTCAGGGGGAGGCAAGAGACCCAGTACTTC.

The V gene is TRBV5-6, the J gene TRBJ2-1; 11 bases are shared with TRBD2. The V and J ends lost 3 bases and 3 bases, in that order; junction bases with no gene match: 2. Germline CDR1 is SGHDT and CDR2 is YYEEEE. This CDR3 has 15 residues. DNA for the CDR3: TGTGCCAGCAGCTATACTAGCGGGAGCTACAATGAGCAGTTCTTC. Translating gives CASSYTSGSYNEQFF.

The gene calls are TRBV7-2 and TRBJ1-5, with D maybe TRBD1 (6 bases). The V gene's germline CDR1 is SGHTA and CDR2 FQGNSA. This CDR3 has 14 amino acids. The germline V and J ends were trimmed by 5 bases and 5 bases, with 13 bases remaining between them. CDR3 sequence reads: CASSLRGGDQPQHF. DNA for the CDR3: TGTGCCAGCAGCCTCCGGGGGGGCGATCAGCCCCAGCATTTT.

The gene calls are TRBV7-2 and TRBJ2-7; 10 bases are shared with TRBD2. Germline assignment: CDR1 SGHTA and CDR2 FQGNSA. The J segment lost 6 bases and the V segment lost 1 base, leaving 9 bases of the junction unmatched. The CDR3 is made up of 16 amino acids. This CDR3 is CASSLGGSGRATEQYF. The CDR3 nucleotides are TGTGCCAGCAGCTTAGGAGGGAGCGGGAGGGCCACCGAGCAGTACTTC.

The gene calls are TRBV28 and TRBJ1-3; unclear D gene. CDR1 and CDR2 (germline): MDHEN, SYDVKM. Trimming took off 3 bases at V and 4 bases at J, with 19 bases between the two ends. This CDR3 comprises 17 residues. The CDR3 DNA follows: TGTGCCAGCAGTTTTCACGAGGCCCTGAAGGCGGGAAACACCATATATTTT. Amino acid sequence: CASSFHEALKAGNTIYF.

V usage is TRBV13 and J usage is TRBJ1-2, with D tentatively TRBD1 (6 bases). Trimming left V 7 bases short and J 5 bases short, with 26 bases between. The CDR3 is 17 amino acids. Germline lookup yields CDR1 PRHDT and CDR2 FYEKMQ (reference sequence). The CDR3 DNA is TGTGCCAGCACCCAGGAGGGGGGGGCCCGACGACAGTATGGCTACACCTTC. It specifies CASTQEGGARRQYGYTF.

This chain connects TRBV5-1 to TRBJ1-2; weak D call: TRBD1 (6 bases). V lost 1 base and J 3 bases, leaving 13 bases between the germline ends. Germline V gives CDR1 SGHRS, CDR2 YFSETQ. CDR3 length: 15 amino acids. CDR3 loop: CASSLLQGEDYGYTF. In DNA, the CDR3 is TGCGCCAGCAGCTTGTTACAGGGTGAAGACTATGGCTACACCTTC.

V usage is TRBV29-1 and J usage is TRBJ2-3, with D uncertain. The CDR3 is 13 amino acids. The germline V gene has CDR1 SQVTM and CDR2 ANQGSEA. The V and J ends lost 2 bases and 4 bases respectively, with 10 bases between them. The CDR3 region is CSVESLVADTQYF. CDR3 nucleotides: TGCAGCGTTGAATCCCTAGTGGCAGATACGCAGTATTTT.

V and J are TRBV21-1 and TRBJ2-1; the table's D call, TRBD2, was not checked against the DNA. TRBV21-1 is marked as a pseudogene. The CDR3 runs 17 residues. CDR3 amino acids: CASSNVVAGTTYNEQFF. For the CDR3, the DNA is TGTGCCAGCAGCAATGTTGTAGCGGGAACCACTTACAATGAGCAGTTCTTC.

The CDR3 spells CASSLGRGATRETQYF. The CDR3 DNA reads TGTGCCAGCAGCTTAGGGCGGGGAGCCACAAGGGAGACCCAGTACTTC. The chain is built from TRBV7-2 and TRBJ2-5; D may be TRBD2 (6 bases). V was cut by 1 base and J by 5 bases, with 17 bases left in between. The CDR3 extends over 16 amino acids. CDR1 is SGHTA, CDR2 FQGNSA, per germline.

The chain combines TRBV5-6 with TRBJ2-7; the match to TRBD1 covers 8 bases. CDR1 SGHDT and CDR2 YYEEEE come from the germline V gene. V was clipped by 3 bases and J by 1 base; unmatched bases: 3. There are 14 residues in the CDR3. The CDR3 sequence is CASSYGTGSYEQYF. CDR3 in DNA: TGTGCCAGCAGCTACGGGACAGGTTCCTACGAGCAGTACTTC.

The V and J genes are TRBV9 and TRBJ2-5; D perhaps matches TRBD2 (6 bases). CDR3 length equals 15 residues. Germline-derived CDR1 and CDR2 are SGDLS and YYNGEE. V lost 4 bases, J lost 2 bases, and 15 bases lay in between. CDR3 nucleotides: TGTGCCAGCAGCCACGGAGCGGGCTCACAAGAGACCCAGTACTTC. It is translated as CASSHGAGSQETQYF. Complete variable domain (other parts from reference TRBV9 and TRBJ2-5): DSGVTQTPKHLITATGQRVTLRCSPRSGDLSVYWYQQSLDQGLQFLIQYYNGEERAKGNILERFSAQQFPDLHSELNLSSLELGDSALYFCASSHGAGSQETQYFGPGTRLLVL.

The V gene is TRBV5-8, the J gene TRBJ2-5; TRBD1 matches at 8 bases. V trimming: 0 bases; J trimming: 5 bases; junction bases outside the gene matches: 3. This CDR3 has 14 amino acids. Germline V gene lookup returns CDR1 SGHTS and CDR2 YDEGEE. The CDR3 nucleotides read TGTGCCAGCAGCTTGGGACAGGGGTGGGAGACCCAGTACTTC. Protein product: CASSLGQGWETQYF.

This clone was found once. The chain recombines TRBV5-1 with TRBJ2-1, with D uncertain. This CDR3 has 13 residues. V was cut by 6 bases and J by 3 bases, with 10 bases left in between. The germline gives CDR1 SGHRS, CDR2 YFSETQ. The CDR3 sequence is CASMVLFYNEQFF. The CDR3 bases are TGCGCCAGCATGGTACTATTCTACAATGAGCAGTTCTTC.

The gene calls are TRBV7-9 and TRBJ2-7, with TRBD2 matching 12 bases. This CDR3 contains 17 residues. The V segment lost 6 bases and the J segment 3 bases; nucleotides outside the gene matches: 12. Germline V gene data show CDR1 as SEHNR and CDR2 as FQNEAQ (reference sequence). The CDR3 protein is CASRSERTSGIVYEQYF. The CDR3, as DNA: TGTGCCAGCAGGTCGGAACGGACTAGCGGGATTGTCTACGAGCAGTACTTC.